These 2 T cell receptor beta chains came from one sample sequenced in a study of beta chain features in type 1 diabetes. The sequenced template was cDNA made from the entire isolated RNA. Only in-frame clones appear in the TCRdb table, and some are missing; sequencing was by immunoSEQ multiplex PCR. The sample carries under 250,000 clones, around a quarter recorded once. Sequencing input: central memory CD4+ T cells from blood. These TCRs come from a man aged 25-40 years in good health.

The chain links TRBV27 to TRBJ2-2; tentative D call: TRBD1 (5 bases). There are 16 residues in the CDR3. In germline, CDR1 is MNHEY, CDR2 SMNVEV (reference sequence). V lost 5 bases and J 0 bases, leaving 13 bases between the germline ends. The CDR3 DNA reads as TGTGCCAGCAGTAAGGGGCAGAGAGCGAACACCGGGGAGCTGTTTTTT. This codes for CASSKGQRANTGELFF.

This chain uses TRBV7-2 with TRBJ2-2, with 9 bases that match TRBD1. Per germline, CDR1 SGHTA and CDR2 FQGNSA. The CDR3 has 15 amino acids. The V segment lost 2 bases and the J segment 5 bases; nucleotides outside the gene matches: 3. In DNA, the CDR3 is TGTGCCAGCAGCTTATACAGGGGGCAAACCGGGGAGCTGTTTTTT. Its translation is CASSLYRGQTGELFF.